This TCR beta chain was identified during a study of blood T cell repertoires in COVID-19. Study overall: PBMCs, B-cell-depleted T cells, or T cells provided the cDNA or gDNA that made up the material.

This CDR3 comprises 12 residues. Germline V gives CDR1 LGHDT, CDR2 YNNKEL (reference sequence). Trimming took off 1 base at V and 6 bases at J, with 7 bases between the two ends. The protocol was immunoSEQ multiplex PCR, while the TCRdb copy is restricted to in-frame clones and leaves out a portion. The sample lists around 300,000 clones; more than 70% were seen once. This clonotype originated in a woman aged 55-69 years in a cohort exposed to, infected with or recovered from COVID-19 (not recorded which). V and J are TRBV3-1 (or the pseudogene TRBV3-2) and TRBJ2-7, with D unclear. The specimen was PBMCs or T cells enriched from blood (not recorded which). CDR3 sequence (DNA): TGTGCCAGCAGCCAAGTCCCCTCCGAGCAGTACTTC. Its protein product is CASSQVPSEQYF.